These 29 T cell receptor beta chains were all obtained from the same sample, sequenced in a study of human T cells and chemical hapten exposure. TCRdb independently ran MiXCR on the RACE reads; one entry per CDR3 protein. Of over 75,000 distinct CDR3 sequences listed, 6% to 9% are singletons. Time point: patch test 1, 2 weeks after DPC sensitization. Stated treatment: therapeutic diphenylcyclopropenone sensitization with weekly scalp DPC. This material consisted of whole blood, taken in connection with sensitization to the hapten diphenylcyclopropenone (DPC). These receptors all stem from a woman aged 25 to 39 with alopecia areata. Some clones in this sample may be carry-over from other donors' samples.

Many counts were recorded for this clonotype. The chain joins TRBV20-1 to TRBJ2-7; no firm D call. The length of the CDR3 is 15 residues. Germline assignment: CDR1 DFQATT and CDR2 SNEGSKA (reference sequence). The V end was cut by 3 bases, the J end by 2 bases, with 17 bases between. The DNA of the CDR3 is TGCAGTGCTAGGCACTTGAGGCAGGCAACCTACGAGCAGTACTTC. Translated, it gives CSARHLRQATYEQYF.

This clonotype was counted between two and nine times. This chain uses TRBV9 with TRBJ1-3; perhaps TRBD1 as D (6 bases). The CDR3 sequence is 17 residues long. V was trimmed by 3 bases and J by 2 bases, leaving 18 bases between them. CDR1 and CDR2 from the germline V gene are SGDLS and YYNGEE. CDR3 in DNA: TGTGCCAGCAGCGCTGCGGTCGGGGGGGCCGCTGGAAACACCATATATTTT. Its translation: CASSAAVGGAAGNTIYF.

In its sample, this clonotype was seen a few times. The chain recombines TRBV2 with TRBJ2-3; D unclear. Germline loops: CDR1 SNHLY, CDR2 FYNNEI. Trimming took 5 bases from V and 4 from J, leaving 10 bases between them. The CDR3 contains 13 residues. CDR3 DNA sequence: TGTGCCAGCAGTAGATACAGAGCAGATACGCAGTATTTT. This translates into CASSRYRADTQYF. The full variable domain, rest sourced from reference TRBV2 and TRBJ2-3, is EPEVTQTPSHQVTQMGQEVILRCVPISNHLYFYWYRQILGQKVEFLVSFYNNEISEKSEIFDDQFSVERPDGSNFTLKIRSTKLEDSAMYFCASSRYRADTQYFGPGTRLTVL.

This clonotype was observed a few times. The chain combines TRBV18 with TRBJ2-7, with TRBD1 matching 8 bases. V lost 6 bases to trimming and J lost 1 base; unmatched junction nucleotides: 5. Germline CDR1 KGHSH, CDR2 LQKENI. There are 14 residues in the CDR3. In DNA, the CDR3 is TGTGCCAGCTCCCCGGGACAGGTATCCTACGAGCAGTACTTC. Its protein product is CASSPGQVSYEQYF.

This sequence joins TRBV12-5 and TRBJ1-5, with D unclear. Germline-derived CDR1 and CDR2 are LGHNT and FRNRAP. The length of the CDR3 is 15 residues. V lost 3 bases to trimming and J lost 6 bases, with 15 bases between them. In DNA, the CDR3 is TGTGCTAGTGGTTTAGGTCTCAGACCGGGTCAGCCCCAGCATTTT. This encodes CASGLGLRPGQPQHF.

The table lists this clonotype with many counts. The chain employs TRBV12-3 or TRBV12-4 and TRBJ2-7, with a weak D call TRBD1 (5 bases). V gave up 1 base and J gave up 6 bases, with 16 bases separating them. The CDR3 runs to 15 residues. For the CDR3, the DNA is TGTGCCAGCAGTTTAGACAGTTCAGGGTTTCTCGAGCAGTACTTC. This codes for CASSLDSSGFLEQYF.

This clonotype was found many times. The chain joins TRBV30 to TRBJ2-4; a possible D gene is TRBD1 (5 bases). With 7 bases removed from V and 0 bases from J, the gap between germline ends came to 7 bases. Germline CDR1 reads GTSNPN; CDR2 reads SVGIG (reference sequence). This CDR3 region has 12 residues. CDR3 DNA: TGTGCCTTCAGGGAAGCCAAAAACATTCAGTACTTC. It translates to CAFREAKNIQYF.

This clonotype was seen many times. This sequence joins TRBV6-1 and TRBJ2-5; TRBD2 matches at 7 bases. V was pared by 1 base and J by 5 bases, with 4 bases of the junction left unmatched. The CDR3 sequence is 14 residues long. Germline assignment: CDR1 MNHNS and CDR2 SASEGT. CDR3 residues: CASSEGTSIETQYF. In DNA form, the CDR3 reads TGTGCCAGCAGTGAAGGGACTAGTATTGAGACCCAGTACTTC.

This clonotype has only a few counts. One end of the junction is discordant with germline, which a read error may explain. This chain uses TRBV2 with TRBJ1-5, with a tentative D call TRBD1 (5 bases). This CDR3 comprises 15 residues. Germline V gene lookup returns CDR1 SNHLY and CDR2 FYNNEI. This chain's CDR3 is CASNEGSTGNQPQHF. CDR3 nucleotide sequence: TGTGCCAGCAATGAAGGCAGCACAGGAAATCAGCCCCAGCATTTT.

V gene TRBV24-1 combines with J gene TRBJ2-3, with D possibly matching TRBD1 (5 bases). This CDR3 is 14 amino acids long. The germline V and J ends were trimmed by 6 bases and 2 bases, with 11 bases remaining between them. CDR1 is KGHDR, CDR2 SFDVKD, per germline. The CDR3 sequence: CATSRSGATDTQYF. In DNA, the CDR3 is TGTGCCACCAGTCGGAGTGGGGCCACAGATACGCAGTATTTT.

This clonotype was recorded many times. V is TRBV20-1 and J is TRBJ1-4, with D perhaps TRBD1 (5 bases). The CDR3 sequence is 12 residues long. Germline V gene sequence: CDR1 DFQATT, CDR2 SNEGSKA (reference sequence). Trimming shortened V by 6 bases and J by 7 bases, and 12 bases separated the two germline ends. The CDR3 sequence: CSAQDRSEKLFF. The CDR3 DNA is TGCAGTGCACAGGACCGAAGTGAAAAACTGTTTTTT.

This clonotype was seen many times. The rearrangement joins TRBV28 to TRBJ1-1, with D perhaps matching TRBD1 (5 bases). Germline V gene sequence: CDR1 MDHEN, CDR2 SYDVKM. There are 14 residues in the CDR3. V was shortened by 2 bases and J by 7 bases, with 14 bases between the two germline ends. CDR3 amino acids: CASSLGSLDSEAFF. The CDR3 DNA reads TGTGCCAGCAGTTTAGGCTCCCTAGACAGTGAAGCTTTCTTT.

The rearrangement uses TRBV3-1 and TRBJ1-6, with 7 bases matching TRBD1. This CDR3 comprises 15 residues. Germline loops: CDR1 LGHDT, CDR2 YNNKEL (reference sequence). The V and J ends lost 5 bases and 3 bases, in that order; junction bases with no gene match: 4. Here the CDR3 reads CASSGGQLYNSPLHF. The CDR3, as DNA: TGTGCCAGCAGCGGGGGACAGCTCTATAATTCACCCCTCCACTTT.

This clonotype was detected ten times or more. The chain combines TRBV6-1 with TRBJ2-7; D is uncertain. This CDR3 spans 11 amino acids. The V end lost 2 bases, the J end lost 4 bases, and 3 bases lay between the germline ends. Germline CDR1 and CDR2: MNHNS and SASEGT. CDR3: CASSEWYEQYF. The CDR3 bases are TGTGCCAGCAGTGAATGGTACGAGCAGTACTTC.

Ten or more counts support this clonotype. The V and J genes are TRBV20-1 and TRBJ1-1; D is undetermined. V dropped 2 bases and J dropped 3 bases, with 10 bases sitting between them. Germline CDR1 DFQATT, CDR2 SNEGSKA (reference sequence). There are 13 residues in the CDR3. Here the CDR3 reads CSARPLRDTEAFF. Here the CDR3 DNA reads TGCAGTGCTAGACCGCTTAGGGACACTGAAGCTTTCTTT.

The table lists this clonotype with a few counts. The chain couples TRBV2 to TRBJ2-1; D is perhaps TRBD1 (6 bases). The CDR3 contains 14 residues. CDR1 is SNHLY and CDR2 is FYNNEI in the germline V gene. The V and J ends lost 5 bases and 4 bases respectively, with 12 bases between them. The CDR3 reads CASSSGTKYNEQFF. DNA of the CDR3: TGTGCCAGCAGTAGTGGGACAAAGTACAATGAGCAGTTCTTC.

This clonotype was seen more than once but under ten times. This chain links TRBV30 with TRBJ2-7, with TRBD2 matching 9 bases. Germline loops: CDR1 GTSNPN, CDR2 SVGIG (reference sequence). Losses at the gene ends were 6 bases for V and 0 bases for J; bases not matched to a gene: 9. The CDR3 loop spans 15 amino acids. In DNA, the CDR3 is TGTGCCTGCCGAGGGACAGCGGGGGGCTCCTACGAGCAGTACTTC. Translated, it gives CACRGTAGGSYEQYF.

This chain uses TRBV5-4 with TRBJ1-1; 7 positions agree with TRBD1. The CDR3 sequence is 14 residues long. The J segment lost 5 bases and the V segment lost 4 bases, leaving 8 bases of the junction unmatched. Germline V gene data show CDR1 as SGHNT and CDR2 as YYREEE (reference sequence). In DNA, the CDR3 is TGTGCCAGCAGCAACAGGGGAGTGGGGACTGAAGCTTTCTTT. Translated, it gives CASSNRGVGTEAFF.

There are many counts of this clonotype. V and J are TRBV7-8 and TRBJ2-3; the match to TRBD2 covers 8 bases. J gave up 3 bases and V 6 bases, and 8 bases lay outside the gene matches. This CDR3 has 15 amino acids. Germline loops: CDR1 SGHVS, CDR2 FQNEAQ. In nucleotides, the CDR3 is TGTGCCAGCAGTTCCCCGGGGGGGGGGACAGATACGCAGTATTTT. This translates into CASSSPGGGTDTQYF.

This clonotype was seen ten or more times. The chain is built from TRBV30 and TRBJ2-7; D perhaps matches TRBD2 (6 bases). The CDR3 consists of 13 residues. Germline assignment: CDR1 GTSNPN and CDR2 SVGIG (reference sequence). The ends were cut back, 1 base at V and 2 bases at J, with 9 bases in the middle. The CDR3 loop is CAWSDSGAYEQYF. The CDR3 bases are TGTGCCTGGAGTGATAGCGGAGCCTACGAGCAGTACTTC.

As for this clonotype: An end of the junction does not agree with germline; a read error may underlie this. The chain recombines TRBV4-2 with TRBJ1-6, with no clear D. The CDR3 consists of 17 residues. CDR1 is LGHNA, CDR2 YNFKEQ, per germline. Written as DNA, the CDR3 is TGTGCCAGCAGCCAAGAGGTCGCGGCAGACTATAATTCACCCCTCAACTTT. Its translation: CASSQEVAADYNSPLNF.

This clonotype was detected a few times. This chain links TRBV5-5 with TRBJ1-1; D not resolved. Trimming pared 3 bases from V and 5 bases from J, leaving 20 bases between. CDR1 and CDR2 from the germline V gene are SGHKS and YYEKEE (reference sequence). CDR3 length: 16 amino acids. CDR3 sequence (DNA): TGTGCCAGCAGCTGGGTAGGTCGACGGTGGGCGACTGAAGCTTTCTTT. Translating it yields CASSWVGRRWATEAFF.

The table lists this clonotype with many counts. The chain joins TRBV10-3 to TRBJ2-2; maybe TRBD1 (6 bases). The CDR3 extends over 14 amino acids. Trimming pared 8 bases from V and 7 bases from J, leaving 17 bases between. From germline, CDR1 is ENHRY and CDR2 SYGVKD. This chain's CDR3 is CAILSGEIRGELFF. The CDR3 bases are TGTGCCATCCTTTCAGGGGAGATACGCGGGGAGCTGTTTTTT.

This clonotype was seen a few times. The chain has TRBV19 and TRBJ1-5; TRBD1 agrees at 10 bases. CDR1 is LNHDA and CDR2 is SQIVND in the germline V gene (reference sequence). The CDR3 extends over 15 amino acids. V shed 3 bases, J shed 2 bases, and the junction held 1 base outside the gene matches. In nucleotides, the CDR3 is TGTGCCAGTAGTATGACAGGGGGCGGCAATCAGCCCCAGCATTTT. Its translation is CASSMTGGGNQPQHF.

This clonotype was counted only a few times. The chain links TRBV20-1 to TRBJ1-5, with D tentatively TRBD1 (5 bases). Germline V CDR1 and CDR2: DFQATT, SNEGSKA (reference sequence). The CDR3 extends over 14 amino acids. With 6 bases removed from V and 2 bases from J, the gap between germline ends came to 14 bases. This chain's CDR3 is CSATGGSRNQPQHF. CDR3 DNA sequence: TGCAGTGCAACTGGGGGGTCTCGCAATCAGCCCCAGCATTTT.

The V call is TRBV11-3, the J call TRBJ1-1, with D possibly TRBD1 on 5 matching bases. The germline CDR1 and CDR2 sequences are SGHNT and YENEEA. The CDR3 consists of 12 residues. Trimming pared 5 bases from V and 7 bases from J, leaving 11 bases between. Here the CDR3 DNA reads TGTGCCAGCAGCCTCCAGGGTAATGAAGCTTTCTTT. This sequence encodes CASSLQGNEAFF.

This chain joins TRBV20-1 and TRBJ2-3; the D gene is possibly TRBD2 (6 bases). V lost 6 bases to trimming and J lost 3 bases, with 19 bases between them. Germline V CDR1 and CDR2: DFQATT, SNEGSKA (reference sequence). The CDR3 is made up of 15 amino acids. The CDR3 sequence: CSAPRWGGETDTQYF. Written as DNA, the CDR3 is TGCAGTGCCCCCAGGTGGGGCGGGGAGACAGATACGCAGTATTTT.

The chain uses TRBV11-2 and TRBJ2-1, with D tentatively TRBD2 (6 bases). The CDR3 sequence is 13 residues long. Trimming took 5 bases from V and 12 from J, leaving 17 bases between them. In germline, CDR1 is SGHAT, CDR2 FQNNGV. The CDR3: CASSTLARAVQFF. CDR3 bases: TGTGCCAGCAGCACACTAGCCAGGGCGGTGCAGTTCTTC.

This clonotype showed up many times. The J gene is TRBJ2-1, the V gene TRBV20-1; 9 bases match TRBD2. The CDR3 is 14 amino acids. The J segment lost 7 bases and the V segment lost 0 bases, leaving 4 bases of the junction unmatched. Germline CDR1 is DFQATT and CDR2 is SNEGSKA (reference sequence). The CDR3 here is CSAREGTSRNEQFF. For the CDR3, the DNA is TGCAGTGCTAGAGAGGGGACTAGCAGGAATGAGCAGTTCTTC.